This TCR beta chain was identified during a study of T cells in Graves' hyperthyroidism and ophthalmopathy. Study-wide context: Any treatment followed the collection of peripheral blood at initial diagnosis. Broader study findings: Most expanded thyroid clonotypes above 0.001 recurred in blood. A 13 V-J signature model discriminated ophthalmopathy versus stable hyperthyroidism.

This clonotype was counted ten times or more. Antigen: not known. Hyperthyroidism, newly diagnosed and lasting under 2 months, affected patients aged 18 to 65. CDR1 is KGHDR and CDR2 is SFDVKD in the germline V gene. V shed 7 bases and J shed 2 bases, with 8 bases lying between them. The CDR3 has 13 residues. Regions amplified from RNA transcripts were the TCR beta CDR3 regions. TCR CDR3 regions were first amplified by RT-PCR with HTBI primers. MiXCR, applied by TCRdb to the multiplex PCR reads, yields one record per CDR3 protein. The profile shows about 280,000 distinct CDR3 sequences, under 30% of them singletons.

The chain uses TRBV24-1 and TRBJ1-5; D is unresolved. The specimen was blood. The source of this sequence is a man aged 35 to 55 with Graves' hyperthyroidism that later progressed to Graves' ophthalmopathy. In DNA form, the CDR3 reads TGTGCCACCAGCTTAGACGGCAATCAGCCCCAGCATTTT. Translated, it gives CATSLDGNQPQHF.